One sample yielded the 6 T cell receptor beta chains listed below, sequenced in a study of blood T cell repertoires in COVID-19. TCRdb keeps only in-frame clones here, not all; method: immunoSEQ multiplex PCR. The profile shows around 430,000 clones, about 87% of them singletons. The specimen was PBMCs or T cells enriched from blood (not recorded which). Receptor source: a woman aged 45-60 years who had recovered from COVID-19.

The J gene is TRBJ2-1, the V gene TRBV3-1 (or the pseudogene TRBV3-2); 9 positions match TRBD2. V lost 8 bases to trimming and J lost 6 bases; unmatched junction nucleotides: 5. This CDR3 region has 13 residues. Germline CDR1 and CDR2: LGHDT and YNNKEL (reference sequence). CDR3 coding DNA: TGTGCCAGCTCAAGCGGGGGGTTCAATGAGCAGTTCTTC. Encoded protein: CASSSGGFNEQFF.

This chain uses TRBV24-1 with TRBJ2-1; 8 bases agree with TRBD1. Germline CDR1 is KGHDR and CDR2 is SFDVKD. V was pared by 3 bases and J by 8 bases, with 8 bases of the junction left unmatched. CDR3 length: 15 residues. The CDR3 reads CATSDKRTGTDEQFF. The CDR3, as DNA: TGTGCCACCAGTGATAAAAGGACAGGGACGGATGAGCAGTTCTTC.

This chain connects TRBV3-1 (or the pseudogene TRBV3-2) to TRBJ2-7; 8 positions agree with TRBD2. Germline CDR1 and CDR2: LGHDT and YNNKEL (reference sequence). The CDR3 spans 15 residues. The V and J ends lost 5 bases and 2 bases, in that order; junction bases with no gene match: 8. CDR3 protein: CASSARLANTYEQYF. The DNA of the CDR3 is TGTGCCAGCAGCGCGAGACTAGCGAATACCTACGAGCAGTACTTC.

CDR3 sequence: CASSPSTGGDGYTF. In nucleotides, the CDR3 is TGTGCCAGCAGTCCGAGTACGGGGGGTGATGGCTACACCTTC. The gene calls are TRBV11-3 and TRBJ1-2; tentative D call: TRBD1 (5 bases). The CDR3 has 14 residues. From germline, CDR1 is SGHNT and CDR2 YENEEA. Trimming pared 6 bases from V and 6 bases from J, leaving 17 bases between.

J is TRBJ1-1 and V is TRBV12-3 or TRBV12-4; 8 nucleotides agree with TRBD1. V was pared by 6 bases and J by 4 bases, with 4 bases of the junction left unmatched. This CDR3 spans 13 amino acids. CDR3 in amino acids: CASRDTGGTEAFF. The CDR3 nucleotides read TGTGCCAGCAGGGATACAGGGGGCACTGAAGCTTTCTTT.

The rearrangement joins TRBV6-6 to TRBJ1-2, with unresolved D. The CDR3 is made up of 11 amino acids. V shed 10 bases and J shed 7 bases, with 13 bases lying between them. The V gene's germline CDR1 is MNHNY and CDR2 SVGAGI (reference sequence). CDR3: CANLGVGGYTF. The CDR3 DNA is TGTGCCAACCTCGGAGTTGGTGGCTACACCTTC.